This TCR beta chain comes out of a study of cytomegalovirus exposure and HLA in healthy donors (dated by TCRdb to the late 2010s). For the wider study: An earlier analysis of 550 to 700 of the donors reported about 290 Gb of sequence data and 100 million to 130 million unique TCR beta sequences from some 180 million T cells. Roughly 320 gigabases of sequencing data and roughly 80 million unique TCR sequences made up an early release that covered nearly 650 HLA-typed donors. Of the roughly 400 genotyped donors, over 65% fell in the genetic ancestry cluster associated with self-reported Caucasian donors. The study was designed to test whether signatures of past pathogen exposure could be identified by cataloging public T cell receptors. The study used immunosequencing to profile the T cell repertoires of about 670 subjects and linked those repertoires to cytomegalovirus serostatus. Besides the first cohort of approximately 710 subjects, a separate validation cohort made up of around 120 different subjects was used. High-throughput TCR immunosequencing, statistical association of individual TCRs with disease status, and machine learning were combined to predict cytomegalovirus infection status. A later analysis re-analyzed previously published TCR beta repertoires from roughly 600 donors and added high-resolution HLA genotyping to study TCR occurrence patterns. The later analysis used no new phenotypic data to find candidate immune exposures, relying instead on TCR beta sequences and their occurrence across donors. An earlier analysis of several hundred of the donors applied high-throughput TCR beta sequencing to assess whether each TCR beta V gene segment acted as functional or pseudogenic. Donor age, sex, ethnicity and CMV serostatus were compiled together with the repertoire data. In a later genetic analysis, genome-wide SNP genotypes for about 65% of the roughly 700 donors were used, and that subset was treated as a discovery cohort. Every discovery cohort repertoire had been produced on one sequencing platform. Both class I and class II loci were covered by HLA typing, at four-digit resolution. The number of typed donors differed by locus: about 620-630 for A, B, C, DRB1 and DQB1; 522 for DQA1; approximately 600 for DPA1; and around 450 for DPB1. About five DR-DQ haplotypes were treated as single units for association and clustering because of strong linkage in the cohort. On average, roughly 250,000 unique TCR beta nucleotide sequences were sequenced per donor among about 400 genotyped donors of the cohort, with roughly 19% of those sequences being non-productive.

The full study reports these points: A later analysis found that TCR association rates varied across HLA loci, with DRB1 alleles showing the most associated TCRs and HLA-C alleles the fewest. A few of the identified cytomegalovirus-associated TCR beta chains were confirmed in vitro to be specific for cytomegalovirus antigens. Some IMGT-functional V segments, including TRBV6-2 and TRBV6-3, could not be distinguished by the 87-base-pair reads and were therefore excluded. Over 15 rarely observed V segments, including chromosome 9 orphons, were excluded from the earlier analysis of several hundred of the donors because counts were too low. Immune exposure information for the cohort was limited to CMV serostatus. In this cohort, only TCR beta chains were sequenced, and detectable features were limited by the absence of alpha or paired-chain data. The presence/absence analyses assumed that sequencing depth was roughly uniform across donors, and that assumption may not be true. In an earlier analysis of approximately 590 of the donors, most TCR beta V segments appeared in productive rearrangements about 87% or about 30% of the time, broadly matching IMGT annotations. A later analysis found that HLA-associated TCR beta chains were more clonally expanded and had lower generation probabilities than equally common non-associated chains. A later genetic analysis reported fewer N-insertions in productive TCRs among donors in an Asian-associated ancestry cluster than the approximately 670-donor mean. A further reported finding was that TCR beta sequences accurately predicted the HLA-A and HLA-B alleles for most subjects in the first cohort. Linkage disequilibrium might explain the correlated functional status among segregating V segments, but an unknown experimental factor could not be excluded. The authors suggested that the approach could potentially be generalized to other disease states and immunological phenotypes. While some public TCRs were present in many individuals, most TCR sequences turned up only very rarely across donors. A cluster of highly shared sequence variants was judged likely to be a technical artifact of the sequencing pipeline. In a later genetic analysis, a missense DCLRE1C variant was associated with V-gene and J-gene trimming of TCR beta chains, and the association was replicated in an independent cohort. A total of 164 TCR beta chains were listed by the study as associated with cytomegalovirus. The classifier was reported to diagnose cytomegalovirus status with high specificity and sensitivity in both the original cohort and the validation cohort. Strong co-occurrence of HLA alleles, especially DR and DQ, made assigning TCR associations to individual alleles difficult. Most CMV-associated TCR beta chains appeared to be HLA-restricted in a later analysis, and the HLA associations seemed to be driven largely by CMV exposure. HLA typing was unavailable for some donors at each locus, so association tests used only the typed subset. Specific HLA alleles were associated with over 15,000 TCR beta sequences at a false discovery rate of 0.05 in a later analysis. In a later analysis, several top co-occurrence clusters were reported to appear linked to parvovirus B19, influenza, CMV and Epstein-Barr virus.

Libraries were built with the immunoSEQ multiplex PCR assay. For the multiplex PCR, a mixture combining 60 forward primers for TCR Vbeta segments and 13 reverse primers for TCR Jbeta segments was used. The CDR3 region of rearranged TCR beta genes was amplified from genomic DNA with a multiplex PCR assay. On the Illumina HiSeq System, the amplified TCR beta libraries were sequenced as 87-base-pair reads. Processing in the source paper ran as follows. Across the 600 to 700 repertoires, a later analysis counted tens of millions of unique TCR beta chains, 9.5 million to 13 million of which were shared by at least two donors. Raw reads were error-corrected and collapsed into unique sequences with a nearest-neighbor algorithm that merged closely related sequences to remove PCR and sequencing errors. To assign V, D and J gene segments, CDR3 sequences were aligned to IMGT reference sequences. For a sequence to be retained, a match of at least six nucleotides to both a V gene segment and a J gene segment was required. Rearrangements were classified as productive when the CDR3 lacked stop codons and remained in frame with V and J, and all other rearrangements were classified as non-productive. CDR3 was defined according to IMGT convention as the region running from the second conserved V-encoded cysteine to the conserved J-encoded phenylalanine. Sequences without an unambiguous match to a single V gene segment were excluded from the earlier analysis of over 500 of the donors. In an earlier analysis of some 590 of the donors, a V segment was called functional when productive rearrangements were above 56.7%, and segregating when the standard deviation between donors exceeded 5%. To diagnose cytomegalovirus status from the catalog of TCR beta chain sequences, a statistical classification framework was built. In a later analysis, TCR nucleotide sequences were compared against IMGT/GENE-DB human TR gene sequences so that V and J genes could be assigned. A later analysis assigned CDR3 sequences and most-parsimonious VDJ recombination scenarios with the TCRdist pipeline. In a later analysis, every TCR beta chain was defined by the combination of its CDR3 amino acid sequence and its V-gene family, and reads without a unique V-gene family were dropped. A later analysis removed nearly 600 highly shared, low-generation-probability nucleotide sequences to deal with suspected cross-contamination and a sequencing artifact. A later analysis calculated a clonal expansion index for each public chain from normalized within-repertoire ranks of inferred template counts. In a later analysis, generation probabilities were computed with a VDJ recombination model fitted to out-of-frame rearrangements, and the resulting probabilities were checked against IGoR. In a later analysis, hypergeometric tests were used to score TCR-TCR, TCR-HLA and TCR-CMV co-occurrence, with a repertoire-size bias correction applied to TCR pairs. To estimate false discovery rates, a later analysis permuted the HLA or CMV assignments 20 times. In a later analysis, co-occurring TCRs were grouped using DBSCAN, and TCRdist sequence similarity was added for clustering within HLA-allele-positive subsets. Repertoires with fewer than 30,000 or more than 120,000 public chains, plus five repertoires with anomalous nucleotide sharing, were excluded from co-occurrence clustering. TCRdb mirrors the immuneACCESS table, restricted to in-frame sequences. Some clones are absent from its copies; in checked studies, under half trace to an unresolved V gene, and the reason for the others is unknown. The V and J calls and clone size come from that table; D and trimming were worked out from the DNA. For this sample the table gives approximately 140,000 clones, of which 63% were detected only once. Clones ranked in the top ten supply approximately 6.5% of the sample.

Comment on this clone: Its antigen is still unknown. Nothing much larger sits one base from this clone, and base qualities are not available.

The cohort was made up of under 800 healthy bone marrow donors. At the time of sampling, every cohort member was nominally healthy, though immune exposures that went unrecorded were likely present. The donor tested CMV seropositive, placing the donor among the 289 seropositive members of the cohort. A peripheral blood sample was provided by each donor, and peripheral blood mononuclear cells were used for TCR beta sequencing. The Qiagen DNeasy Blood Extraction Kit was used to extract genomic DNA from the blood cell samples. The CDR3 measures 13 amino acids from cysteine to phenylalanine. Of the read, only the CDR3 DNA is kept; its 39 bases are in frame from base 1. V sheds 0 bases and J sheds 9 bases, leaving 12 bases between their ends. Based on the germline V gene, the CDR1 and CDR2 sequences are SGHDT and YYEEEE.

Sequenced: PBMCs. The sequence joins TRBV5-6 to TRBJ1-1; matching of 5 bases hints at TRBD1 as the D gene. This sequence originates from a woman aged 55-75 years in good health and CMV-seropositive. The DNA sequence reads TGTGCCAGCAGCTTGGGTGGGGGGGTGAAAGCTTTCTTT. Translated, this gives CASSLGGGVKAFF.